One sample yielded the 11 T cell receptor beta chains listed below, sequenced in a study of blood T cell repertoires in COVID-19. Only in-frame clones appear in the TCRdb table, and some are missing; sequencing was by immunoSEQ multiplex PCR. This sample has around 160,000 clones, with roughly 84% found just once. The sequencing input was PBMCs or T cells enriched from blood (not recorded which). These receptors all stem from a woman in her 50s who had been exposed to COVID-19.

V gene TRBV30 combines with J gene TRBJ2-1, with 11 bases fitting TRBD2. The V segment lost 2 bases and the J segment 10 bases; nucleotides outside the gene matches: 7. From germline, CDR1 is GTSNPN and CDR2 SVGIG (reference sequence). This CDR3 region has 14 residues. In DNA form, the CDR3 reads TGTGCCTGGAGTTCACTAGCGGGAGTTGGGGAGCAGTTCTTC. Protein product: CAWSSLAGVGEQFF.

This clone was seen a few times. The J gene is TRBJ2-2, the V gene TRBV24-1; 12 bases agree with TRBD2. CDR1 and CDR2 from the germline V gene are KGHDR and SFDVKD. The CDR3 covers 15 residues. Germline trimming cut 7 bases from V and 5 bases from J; bases unmatched to any gene: 4. The CDR3: CATSVGTSGTGELFF. DNA for the CDR3: TGTGCCACCAGCGTTGGGACTAGCGGGACCGGGGAGCTGTTTTTT.

The chain joins TRBV3-1 (or the pseudogene TRBV3-2) to TRBJ2-2; the match to TRBD1 covers 7 bases. Trimming removed 3 bases from V and 9 bases from J; junction bases left unmatched: 4. CDR1 and CDR2 (germline): LGHDT, YNNKEL (reference sequence). This CDR3 comprises 13 residues. This chain's CDR3 is CASSHWDSRELFF. The CDR3 DNA reads TGTGCCAGCAGCCACTGGGACAGCCGGGAGCTGTTTTTT.

The chain recombines TRBV10-1 with TRBJ1-5, with D tentatively TRBD1 (5 bases). With 3 bases removed from V and 7 bases from J, the gap between germline ends came to 7 bases. The CDR3 consists of 12 residues. From germline, CDR1 is WNHNN and CDR2 SYGVQD (reference sequence). The chain's CDR3 is CASSEGAQPQHF. The DNA for the CDR3 is TGCGCCAGCAGTGAAGGGGCCCAGCCCCAGCATTTT.

This chain connects TRBV11-3 to TRBJ2-1; weak D call: TRBD2 (5 bases). This CDR3 comprises 12 residues. V lost 4 bases and J lost 8, with 9 bases in between. The germline CDR1 and CDR2 sequences are SGHNT and YENEEA. CDR3 region: CASSYYGDEQFF. CDR3 bases: TGTGCCAGCAGCTACTACGGGGATGAGCAGTTCTTC.

The chain couples TRBV10-3 to TRBJ1-4; 9 positions match TRBD1. The V gene end was trimmed by 8 bases and the J gene end by 6 bases; junction bases not matched to a gene: 13. This CDR3 has 16 amino acids. CDR1 and CDR2 (germline): ENHRY, SYGVKD. DNA for the CDR3: TGTGCCATCGGAGTCCCGGGACAGGGCCGGGATGAAAAACTGTTTTTT. Encoded protein: CAIGVPGQGRDEKLFF.

This chain connects TRBV9 to TRBJ2-3; TRBD2 matches 9 bases. The V and J ends lost 7 bases and 2 bases, in that order; junction bases with no gene match: 8. The CDR3 extends over 15 amino acids. CDR1 and CDR2 from the germline V gene are SGDLS and YYNGEE. The CDR3 DNA follows: TGTGCCAGCGGAGGGCTAGCGGGACTCACAGATACGCAGTATTTT. It yields the protein CASGGLAGLTDTQYF.

The V gene is TRBV7-2, the J gene TRBJ2-4; D is perhaps TRBD1 (6 bases). With 3 bases removed from V and 0 bases from J, the gap between germline ends came to 18 bases. This CDR3 is built from 18 residues. Looked up from germline, CDR1 is SGHTA and CDR2 is FQGNSA. CDR3 nucleotides: TGTGCCAGCAGCTTGGTCCAGGGTATACAGGGAGCCAAAAACATTCAGTACTTC. Protein: CASSLVQGIQGAKNIQYF.

The J gene is TRBJ1-5, the V gene TRBV15; 9 positions agree with TRBD1. With V trimmed by 5 bases and J by 7 bases, 9 bases remained unmatched. This CDR3 comprises 15 residues. Germline assignment: CDR1 LNHNV and CDR2 YYDKDF (reference sequence). The CDR3 sequence: CATSLRTGDLQPQHF. The CDR3 coding sequence is TGTGCCACCAGCTTACGGACAGGGGACTTGCAGCCCCAGCATTTT.

This chain uses TRBV5-8 with TRBJ2-3, with D maybe TRBD2 (6 bases). Germline V gives CDR1 SGHTS, CDR2 YDEGEE. With 0 bases removed from V and 2 bases from J, the gap between germline ends came to 10 bases. This CDR3 contains 15 residues. The DNA of the CDR3 is TGTGCCAGCAGCTTGGAAGCGGGTCCCACAGATACGCAGTATTTT. As protein: CASSLEAGPTDTQYF.

This clone appeared a single time. V and J are TRBV19 and TRBJ2-2; D gene ambiguous. Germline V gives CDR1 LNHDA, CDR2 SQIVND (reference sequence). V lost 5 bases and J 2 bases, leaving 3 bases between the germline ends. This CDR3 is 12 amino acids long. The chain's CDR3 is CASSLNTGELFF. Here the CDR3 DNA reads TGTGCCAGTAGTCTCAACACCGGGGAGCTGTTTTTT.